A single sample is the source of the 13 T cell receptor beta chains below, sequenced in a study of blood T cells in healthy people across ages. The authors ran a second PCR of about 7 to 12 cycles using a sample-barcoded 5' primer and a J-beta primer mix. MiXCR, applied by TCRdb to the 5' RACE reads, yields one record per CDR3 protein. The sample lists about 1.6 million distinct CDR3 sequences, about 32% occurring once. Input material: blood. These receptors were collected from a woman in her 30s in good health.

V and J are TRBV27 and TRBJ2-6, with D perhaps matching TRBD2 (6 bases). CDR1 is MNHEY and CDR2 is SMNVEV in the germline V gene (reference sequence). The CDR3 has 16 residues. The V end was cut by 0 bases, the J end by 3 bases, with 9 bases between. The CDR3 here is CASSLSGGFGANVLTF. The CDR3, as DNA: TGTGCCAGCAGTTTATCGGGGGGATTTGGGGCCAACGTCCTGACTTTC.

This chain connects TRBV21-1 to TRBJ1-5. TRBV21-1 is reported as a pseudogene. This CDR3 is 15 amino acids long. The CDR3 loop reads CASTTVLLGNQPQHF. CDR3 DNA sequence: TGTGCCAGCACCACGGTCCTCCTGGGGAATCAGCCCCAGCATTTT.

The chain couples TRBV2 to TRBJ2-5; 8 nucleotides agree with TRBD1. Trimming removed 2 bases from V and 1 base from J; junction bases left unmatched: 12. The CDR3 is 18 residues long. From germline, CDR1 is SNHLY and CDR2 FYNNEI. This chain's CDR3 is CASSERQGFRTTQETQYF. Written as DNA, the CDR3 is TGTGCCAGCAGTGAACGACAGGGGTTTAGAACGACCCAAGAGACCCAGTACTTC.

This clonotype appeared a single time. V gene TRBV20-1 combines with J gene TRBJ2-3, with 7 bases fitting TRBD1. V lost 6 bases, J lost 8 bases, and 23 bases stayed unmatched. The CDR3 extends over 17 amino acids. In germline, CDR1 is DFQATT, CDR2 SNEGSKA (reference sequence). The CDR3, as DNA: TGCAGTGCCCCTTCCCGCAACAGGGGCCTTCTTAGGGCTACGCAGTATTTT. Protein: CSAPSRNRGLLRATQYF.

This clonotype occurred a few times. The chain links TRBV24-1 to TRBJ2-7; D is possibly TRBD2 (7 bases). The germline V gene has CDR1 KGHDR and CDR2 SFDVKD. The CDR3 extends over 15 amino acids. The V and J ends lost 5 bases and 3 bases respectively, with 16 bases between them. In DNA form, the CDR3 reads TGTGCCACCAGTGCTTCGGGGGGCCGATACTACGAGCAGTACTTC. Protein sequence: CATSASGGRYYEQYF.

V and J are TRBV5-6 and TRBJ2-1; 9 bases are shared with TRBD2. Germline V CDR1 and CDR2: SGHDT, YYEEEE. The V and J ends lost 3 bases and 7 bases, in that order; junction bases with no gene match: 5. This CDR3 region has 14 residues. The CDR3 here is CASSWGTSPNEQFF. The DNA for the CDR3 is TGTGCCAGCAGCTGGGGGACTAGCCCGAATGAGCAGTTCTTC.

The rearrangement joins TRBV20-1 to TRBJ2-1; TRBD2 aligns across 13 bases. The CDR3 consists of 14 residues. J was trimmed by 9 bases and V by 7 bases; bases with no gene match: 9. Germline V gene data show CDR1 as DFQATT and CDR2 as SNEGSKA (reference sequence). CDR3 sequence reads: CSGTSGRSPSEQFF. CDR3 coding DNA: TGCAGTGGGACTAGCGGGAGATCCCCAAGTGAGCAGTTCTTC.

This clonotype showed up just a few times. A single base separates this from a much larger clone, so it may be a read error. The rearrangement links TRBV2 to TRBJ2-1; D uncertain. The J call may not be correct, given that the DNA end is closer to TRBJ2-7. Germline V gene lookup returns CDR1 SNHLY and CDR2 FYNNEI. This CDR3 has 14 amino acids. DNA for the CDR3: TGTGCCAGCAGTGAAGTTGAGCCCTACAATGAGCAGTACTTC. It codes for CASSEVEPYNEQYF.

As for this clonotype: Mismatch with germline at one junction end may stem from a read error. The chain has TRBV29-1 and TRBJ2-5; the D gene is possibly TRBD1 (6 bases). The CDR3 covers 14 residues. The germline V gene encodes CDR1 SQVTM and CDR2 ANQGSEA. CDR3 DNA: TGCAGCGTTTTGGGTGGGGGCCGCCAAGGGACCCAGTACTTC. This codes for CSVLGGGRQGTQYF.

This sequence joins TRBV5-6 and TRBJ2-2; D uncertain. Per germline, CDR1 SGHDT and CDR2 YYEEEE. Trimming removed 5 bases at V and 6 bases at J, with 8 bases between. The CDR3 is 12 residues long. The CDR3 DNA is TGTGCCAGCAGGAAGGGATCCGGGGAGCTGTTTTTT. Residues: CASRKGSGELFF.

The chain is built from TRBV5-1 and TRBJ2-5, with TRBD1 matching over 8 bases. The CDR3 spans 16 residues. The germline V gene has CDR1 SGHRS and CDR2 YFSETQ. V was clipped by 2 bases and J by 2 bases; unmatched bases: 8. The CDR3 protein is CASSFDRGEGQETQYF. In DNA, the CDR3 is TGCGCCAGCAGCTTCGACAGGGGAGAGGGTCAAGAGACCCAGTACTTC.

This clonotype was observed a handful of times. This chain links TRBV9 with TRBJ2-7, with 10 nucleotides matching TRBD2. This CDR3 has 14 residues. Germline CDR1 reads SGDLS; CDR2 reads YYNGEE. With V trimmed by 3 bases and J by 3 bases, 3 bases remained unmatched. The CDR3 is CASSGASGGYEQYF. As DNA, the CDR3 is TGTGCCAGCAGCGGCGCTAGCGGGGGCTACGAGCAGTACTTC.

The V call is TRBV5-6, the J call TRBJ2-1, with a tentative D call TRBD1 (5 bases). CDR1 is SGHDT, CDR2 YYEEEE, per germline. V was pared by 2 bases and J by 9 bases, with 12 bases between. This CDR3 spans 13 amino acids. The CDR3 region has the DNA TGTGCCAGCAGCTTTGCAGGGTGGGGTGAGCAGTTCTTC. It yields the protein CASSFAGWGEQFF.